Described below is a single T cell receptor beta chain sequence and its context. Participant age was about 18 to 89 years, and participants resided in approximately 25 US areas. This sample is drawn from a study of blood T cell repertoires in COVID-19. Repertoires were generated with immunoSEQ multiplex PCR, while TCRdb's copy carries only in-frame clones and drops some. The sample contains roughly 300,000 clones, roughly nine tenths of which appear only once. This CDR3 comprises 18 residues. The rearrangement joins TRBV1 to TRBJ1-5; the listed D gene, TRBD1, was not tested against the DNA. TRBV1 is deemed a pseudogene. The TCR was taken from a woman aged 30 to 39 who had recovered from COVID-19. Sequencing was carried out using PBMCs or T cells enriched from blood (not recorded which). CDR3 sequence: CTSSQATEDRDRDQPQHF. CDR3 DNA: TGCACCAGCAGCCAAGCAACCGAGGACAGGGATCGGGATCAGCCCCAGCATTTT.